A single sample gave rise to the 20 T cell receptor beta chains below, sequenced in a study of blood T cell repertoires in COVID-19. Libraries were prepared by immunoSEQ multiplex PCR; TCRdb keeps only in-frame clonotypes and omits some of them. Of some 510,000 clones in the sample, approximately 90% are singletons; the top ten hold less than 2%. Sequences were obtained from PBMCs or T cells enriched from blood (not recorded which). The receptors shown here come from a woman aged 40 to 50 who had recovered from COVID-19.

V is TRBV19 and J is TRBJ1-5; 7 bases agree with TRBD1. With 5 bases clipped from V and 3 bases from J, the junction kept 4 bases outside the gene matches. There are 14 residues in the CDR3. Germline V CDR1 and CDR2: LNHDA, SQIVND (reference sequence). As DNA, the CDR3 is TGTGCCAGTAGTTCGGACAGGAACAATCAGCCCCAGCATTTT. It encodes CASSSDRNNQPQHF.

The chain uses TRBV5-1 and TRBJ2-1, with D unclear. Germline CDR1 reads SGHRS; CDR2 reads YFSETQ. This CDR3 is 13 amino acids long. V lost 1 base and J 7 bases, leaving 9 bases between the germline ends. The CDR3 nucleotides read TGCGCCAGCAGCTTGCACCCGGAGAATGAGCAGTTCTTC. Translation gives CASSLHPENEQFF.

The chain uses TRBV7-9 and TRBJ2-1; 12 bases are shared with TRBD2. There are 15 residues in the CDR3. After removal of 5 bases from V and 7 bases from J, the junction contained 6 bases not matched to a gene. Germline CDR1 SEHNR, CDR2 FQNEAQ (reference sequence). The CDR3 reads CASSPGLAGSNEQFF. DNA of the CDR3: TGTGCCAGCAGCCCCGGACTAGCGGGATCAAATGAGCAGTTCTTC.

This chain joins TRBV2 and TRBJ2-1, with D possibly TRBD2 on 7 matching bases. V was cut by 4 bases and J by 9 bases, with 10 bases left in between. From germline, CDR1 is SNHLY and CDR2 FYNNEI. The CDR3 loop spans 12 amino acids. The CDR3 sequence: CASSVGGPEQFF. Here the CDR3 DNA reads TGTGCCAGCAGTGTGGGGGGGCCTGAGCAGTTCTTC.

The chain uses TRBV21-1 and TRBJ1-1; TRBD1, the D gene given by the table, was not confirmed from the DNA. TRBV21-1 constitutes a pseudogene. The CDR3 sequence is 15 residues long. The CDR3 loop is CASKPGTGWWTEAFF. Here the CDR3 DNA reads TGTGCCAGTAAACCCGGGACAGGGTGGTGGACTGAAGCTTTCTTT.

The genes are TRBV27 and TRBJ2-2, with D unresolved. The CDR3 has 15 residues. V shed 4 bases and J shed 5 bases, with 14 bases lying between them. Germline V gives CDR1 MNHEY, CDR2 SMNVEV (reference sequence). The CDR3 sequence: CASSSDSLETGELFF. DNA of the CDR3: TGTGCCAGCAGTTCAGACTCCCTTGAAACCGGGGAGCTGTTTTTT.

This clone has more than one count but fewer than ten. V usage is TRBV11-2 and J usage is TRBJ1-2; 9 bases fit TRBD1. This CDR3 is 14 amino acids long. Germline CDR1 is SGHAT and CDR2 is FQNNGV. Losses at the gene ends were 5 bases for V and 8 bases for J; bases not matched to a gene: 9. The CDR3 region has the DNA TGTGCCAGCAGCCTGGGGGGGACAGGGACCGGCTACACCTTC. Translated: CASSLGGTGTGYTF.

V and J are TRBV19 and TRBJ2-1, with D maybe TRBD2 (6 bases). CDR1 and CDR2 from the germline V gene are LNHDA and SQIVND (reference sequence). Trimming left V 5 bases short and J 0 bases short, with 11 bases between. The CDR3 has 15 amino acids. The CDR3 spells CASSSPGSSYNEQFF. The DNA for the CDR3 is TGTGCCAGTAGTTCCCCCGGGAGCTCCTACAATGAGCAGTTCTTC.

The chain couples TRBV10-2 to TRBJ2-3; 11 bases match TRBD2. The CDR3 contains 13 residues. Germline CDR1 is WSHSY and CDR2 is SAAADI. V gave up 6 bases and J gave up 8 bases; unmatched junction bases: 4. CDR3 sequence (DNA): TGCGCCAGCAGAACTAGCGGGAGAGGTACGCAGTATTTT. Its translation is CASRTSGRGTQYF.

This clone appeared a few times. The V gene is TRBV4-1, the J gene TRBJ2-7; a possible D gene is TRBD2 (5 bases). Germline CDR1 reads MGHRA; CDR2 reads YSYEKL. The CDR3 runs to 14 residues. Trimming removed 1 base at V and 0 bases at J, with 7 bases between. CDR3 nucleotide sequence: TGCGCCAGCAGCCAAGCGGGATTCTCCTACGAGCAGTACTTC. It translates to CASSQAGFSYEQYF.

V and J are TRBV5-1 and TRBJ1-3; D gene uncertain. V lost 0 bases and J lost 7, with 14 bases in between. The CDR3 extends over 15 amino acids. Germline CDR1 and CDR2: SGHRS and YFSETQ. CDR3 loop: CASSLEGPGRNTIYF. The CDR3 DNA sequence: TGCGCCAGCAGCTTGGAAGGCCCCGGGAGGAACACCATATATTTT.

This sequence joins TRBV4-3 and TRBJ1-2; TRBD1 matches 9 bases. Germline V gene data show CDR1 as LGHNA and CDR2 as YSLEER. The CDR3 length is 16 residues. V dropped 4 bases and J dropped 1; count of bases not matched to a gene: 7. In nucleotides, the CDR3 is TGCGCCAGCAGCCGATCCGGGACAGGGTATAACTATGGCTACACCTTC. Its protein product is CASSRSGTGYNYGYTF.

The chain has TRBV6-5 and TRBJ1-5; D is perhaps TRBD1 (6 bases). Germline CDR1 reads MNHEY; CDR2 reads SVGAGI. This CDR3 is 12 amino acids long. V dropped 6 bases and J dropped 4 bases, with 7 bases sitting between them. This chain's CDR3 is CASRRGNQPQHF. CDR3 DNA: TGTGCCAGCAGGAGGGGGAATCAGCCCCAGCATTTT.

The chain has TRBV7-6 and TRBJ2-1; D is unclear. CDR3 length: 12 amino acids. The V gene lost 2 bases and the J gene lost 4 bases, with 3 bases spanning the gap. CDR1 and CDR2 (germline): SGHVS, FNYEAQ. CDR3 in DNA: TGTGCCAGCAGCTTACTGTACAATGAGCAGTTCTTC. Its protein product is CASSLLYNEQFF.

J is TRBJ1-6 and V is TRBV2; 7 bases are a match to TRBD1. The CDR3 extends over 14 amino acids. Trimming took 5 bases from V and 7 from J; bases not matched to a gene: 5. CDR1 is SNHLY and CDR2 is FYNNEI in the germline V gene. DNA of the CDR3: TGTGCCAGCAGTAAAGACAGGGCGAATTCACCCCTCCACTTT. Residues: CASSKDRANSPLHF.

Here the CDR3 DNA reads TGTGCCAGCAGTATACTAGCGGGAGCGGTAAACACCGGGGAGCTGTTTTTT. It codes for CASSILAGAVNTGELFF. The chain joins TRBV27 to TRBJ2-2; 11 bases map to TRBD2. Germline V lookup: CDR1 MNHEY, CDR2 SMNVEV (reference sequence). After removal of 5 bases from V and 2 bases from J, the junction contained 7 bases not matched to a gene. This CDR3 spans 17 amino acids.

The chain joins TRBV6-5 to TRBJ1-1; a weak D match, TRBD1 (5 bases). Germline V lookup: CDR1 MNHEY, CDR2 SVGAGI. This CDR3 is 12 amino acids long. The V end was cut by 6 bases, the J end by 4 bases, with 9 bases between. The CDR3 DNA reads as TGTGCCAGCAGCAGCGGGGGCACTGAAGCTTTCTTT. Translated, it gives CASSSGGTEAFF.

This clone was seen once. CDR3 bases: TGTGCCAGCAGCGCCACGACAGGGGGCACTGAAGCTTTCTTT. Translated: CASSATTGGTEAFF. The V call is TRBV11-3, the J call TRBJ1-1; TRBD1 matches 9 bases. The junction had 5 bases not matched to a gene; V was cut back by 5 bases and J by 4 bases. Germline V lookup: CDR1 SGHNT, CDR2 YENEEA. CDR3 size: 14 residues.

This chain links TRBV6-5 with TRBJ1-2; D call uncertain. The V end lost 6 bases, the J end lost 7 bases, and 9 bases lay between the germline ends. From germline, CDR1 is MNHEY and CDR2 SVGAGI. The length of the CDR3 is 11 residues. CDR3 in DNA: TGTGCCAGCAGCGCAGGCTCTGGCTACACCTTC. It specifies CASSAGSGYTF.

The V gene is TRBV2, the J gene TRBJ2-1; tentative D call: TRBD2 (6 bases). Per the germline V gene, CDR1 is SNHLY and CDR2 is FYNNEI. V was pared by 4 bases and J by 0 bases, with 13 bases between. The CDR3 length is 16 residues. The CDR3 DNA sequence: TGTGCCAGCAGTGGCATTGGGGGGAGCTCCTACAATGAGCAGTTCTTC. Protein sequence: CASSGIGGSSYNEQFF. The full variable domain, completed using reference TRBV2 and TRBJ2-1, is EPEVTQTPSHQVTQMGQEVILRCVPISNHLYFYWYRQILGQKVEFLVSFYNNEISEKSEIFDDQFSVERPDGSNFTLKIRSTKLEDSAMYFCASSGIGGSSYNEQFFGPGTRLTVL.